This entry lists 18 T cell receptor beta chains sequenced from one sample in a study of identical twins. TCRdb re-called the 5' RACE reads with MiXCR, one entry per CDR3 protein. The data show under 900,000 distinct CDR3 sequences, approximately 13% seen once. Another study also made use of these data, one on yellow fever vaccine responses in identical twins.

Sequenced sample: PBMCs. The receptors originated from a woman between 18 and 29 years old in good health.

DNA of the CDR3: TGTGCCAGCAGCGAAGCCGGGACAGGGCTTTGGAATGAGCAGTTCTTC. It translates to CASSEAGTGLWNEQFF. V is TRBV7-7 and J is TRBJ2-1, with 9 bases identical to TRBD1. CDR1 and CDR2 from the germline V gene are SSHAT and FNYEAQ (reference sequence). V shed 5 bases and J 7 bases; nucleotides not matched to a gene: 12. This CDR3 has 16 residues.

The chain is built from TRBV12-3 or TRBV12-4 and TRBJ1-5; D unclear. V lost 2 bases and J 8 bases, leaving 10 bases between the germline ends. The CDR3 covers 13 residues. CDR3 coding DNA: TGTGCCAGCAGTTTAACCGAGTTGGAGCCCCAGCATTTT. Its protein is CASSLTELEPQHF.

This chain joins TRBV14 and TRBJ2-3; 8 positions match TRBD2. Germline V gene sequence: CDR1 SGHDN, CDR2 FVKESK. With 2 bases clipped from V and 2 bases from J, the junction kept 12 bases outside the gene matches. This CDR3 is built from 18 residues. The CDR3 DNA sequence: TGTGCCAGCAGCCAAACCGGGGGGGGCTACCCACACACAGATACGCAGTATTTT. Encoded protein: CASSQTGGGYPHTDTQYF.

This clonotype was detected a few times. The CDR3 nucleotides read TGCGCCAGCAGCTTGGGTGTCCTACAAGAGACCCAGTACTTC. Protein sequence: CASSLGVLQETQYF. The rearrangement links TRBV5-1 to TRBJ2-5; D is ambiguous. Trimming pared 0 bases from V and 2 bases from J, leaving 8 bases between. The CDR3 is 14 amino acids. The V gene's germline CDR1 is SGHRS and CDR2 YFSETQ.

This clonotype has at least ten counts. The J gene is TRBJ2-2, the V gene TRBV7-9; 8 bases line up with TRBD2. Germline CDR1 and CDR2: SEHNR and FQNEAQ (reference sequence). This CDR3 region has 15 residues. The V gene end was trimmed by 5 bases and the J gene end by 7 bases; junction bases not matched to a gene: 9. DNA of the CDR3: TGTGCCAGCAGCCCGATAGCGGGAATCGTCGGGGAGCTGTTTTTT. It codes for CASSPIAGIVGELFF.

This chain links TRBV12-3 or TRBV12-4 with TRBJ1-2, with D maybe TRBD1 (5 bases). V was pared by 6 bases and J by 2 bases, with 10 bases between. The length of the CDR3 is 13 residues. CDR3 bases: TGTGCCAGCAGCACAGAGGGGAACTATGGCTACACCTTC. This encodes CASSTEGNYGYTF.

In its sample, this clonotype was seen a few times. CDR3 DNA: TGTGCCAGCAGCTGGGAACCCCCGAACACCGGGGAGCTGTTTTTT. This gives the protein CASSWEPPNTGELFF. The genes are TRBV7-2 and TRBJ2-2; no clear D. The CDR3 has 15 residues. Germline loops: CDR1 SGHTA, CDR2 FQGNSA. V was trimmed by 4 bases and J by 0 bases, leaving 9 bases between them.

This clonotype came up a few times. The chain combines TRBV7-8 with TRBJ1-2; the D is unclear. The CDR3 runs to 14 residues. The V gene's germline CDR1 is SGHVS and CDR2 FQNEAQ. The germline V and J ends were trimmed by 1 base and 5 bases, with 11 bases remaining between them. CDR3 coding DNA: TGTGCCAGCAGCTTAGGGGCCTCCCGTTATGGCTACACCTTC. This sequence encodes CASSLGASRYGYTF.

This rearrangement joins TRBV12-3 or TRBV12-4 to TRBJ2-2; 7 nucleotides align to TRBD1. Trimming cost V 6 bases and J 3 bases; bases outside gene matches: 4. This CDR3 has 14 residues. The CDR3 nucleotides read TGTGCCAGCAGGTTGACAGGGTACACCGGGGAGCTGTTTTTT. This translates into CASRLTGYTGELFF.

This clonotype came up a few times. This chain joins TRBV20-1 and TRBJ1-2; D perhaps matches TRBD1 (6 bases). CDR3 length: 15 amino acids. Per the germline V gene, CDR1 is DFQATT and CDR2 is SNEGSKA (reference sequence). V was shortened by 5 bases and J by 3 bases, with 19 bases between the two germline ends. The CDR3 loop reads CSAPPLGGTDYGYTF. The CDR3 DNA reads TGCAGTGCTCCCCCCCTGGGGGGCACCGACTATGGCTACACCTTC.

V gene TRBV6-1 combines with J gene TRBJ1-1; TRBD1 agrees at 7 bases. V was pared by 5 bases and J by 3 bases, with 12 bases of the junction left unmatched. Germline CDR1 MNHNS, CDR2 SASEGT. The CDR3 has 16 amino acids. CDR3 nucleotides: TGTGCCAGCAGTACCCCGGTCGACAGGGCTCACACTGAAGCTTTCTTT. This sequence encodes CASSTPVDRAHTEAFF.

This clonotype has a count of ten or more. This chain uses TRBV28 with TRBJ2-1; no clear D. Trimming shortened V by 7 bases and J by 3 bases, and 13 bases separated the two germline ends. CDR1 and CDR2 from the germline V gene are MDHEN and SYDVKM. This CDR3 region has 14 residues. The CDR3: CASNSRPVYNEQFF. The DNA for the CDR3 is TGTGCCAGCAATTCGAGGCCCGTCTACAATGAGCAGTTCTTC.

This clonotype was observed a few times. The chain has TRBV25-1 and TRBJ1-6; TRBD1 might be the D (6 bases). This CDR3 has 15 residues. The V and J ends lost 3 bases and 10 bases respectively, with 16 bases between them. CDR1 and CDR2 from the germline V gene are MGHDK and SYGVNS. CDR3 DNA: TGTGCCAGCAGTGACCTGTGGGGGCTAGAATCACCCCTCCACTTT. Amino acids: CASSDLWGLESPLHF.

The chain carries TRBV6-1 and TRBJ2-7, with D possibly TRBD2 on 5 matching bases. The CDR3 extends over 14 amino acids. Trimming cost V 1 base and J 2 bases, with 9 bases left between them. CDR1 MNHNS and CDR2 SASEGT come from the germline V gene. The CDR3 spells CASSEVGSAYEQYF. The CDR3 bases are TGTGCCAGCAGTGAAGTAGGTAGCGCCTACGAGCAGTACTTC.

In its sample, this clonotype was seen a few times. The chain combines TRBV12-3 or TRBV12-4 with TRBJ2-5; 8 bases agree with TRBD2. V shed 5 bases and J 7 bases; nucleotides not matched to a gene: 6. The CDR3 spans 13 residues. CDR3 protein: CASSAGGRVTQYF. Here the CDR3 DNA reads TGTGCCAGCAGTGCGGGGGGAAGGGTGACCCAGTACTTC.

The table lists this clonotype with many counts. The chain links TRBV28 to TRBJ1-4; 7 positions agree with TRBD1. V shed 7 bases and J 0 bases; nucleotides not matched to a gene: 8. Germline values: CDR1 MDHEN, CDR2 SYDVKM. This CDR3 is 16 amino acids long. The chain's CDR3 is CASTPDRITTNEKLFF. The CDR3 DNA reads as TGTGCCAGCACCCCGGACAGGATTACAACTAATGAAAAACTGTTTTTT.

The CDR3 here is CASSPTGNGELFF. CDR3 in DNA: TGCGCCAGCAGCCCGACGGGGAACGGGGAGCTGTTTTTT. The chain is built from TRBV4-1 and TRBJ2-2; a possible D gene is TRBD2 (5 bases). Germline assignment: CDR1 MGHRA and CDR2 YSYEKL. CDR3 size: 13 residues. Trimming took 4 bases from V and 7 from J, leaving 10 bases between them.

The chain carries TRBV6-5 and TRBJ2-2, with a tentative D call TRBD2 (6 bases). Germline V gives CDR1 MNHEY, CDR2 SVGAGI. The CDR3 length is 12 residues. Trimming left V 6 bases short and J 6 bases short, with 8 bases between. CDR3 DNA sequence: TGTGCCAGCAGAAGACTAGCCGGGGAGCTGTTTTTT. Translated: CASRRLAGELFF.